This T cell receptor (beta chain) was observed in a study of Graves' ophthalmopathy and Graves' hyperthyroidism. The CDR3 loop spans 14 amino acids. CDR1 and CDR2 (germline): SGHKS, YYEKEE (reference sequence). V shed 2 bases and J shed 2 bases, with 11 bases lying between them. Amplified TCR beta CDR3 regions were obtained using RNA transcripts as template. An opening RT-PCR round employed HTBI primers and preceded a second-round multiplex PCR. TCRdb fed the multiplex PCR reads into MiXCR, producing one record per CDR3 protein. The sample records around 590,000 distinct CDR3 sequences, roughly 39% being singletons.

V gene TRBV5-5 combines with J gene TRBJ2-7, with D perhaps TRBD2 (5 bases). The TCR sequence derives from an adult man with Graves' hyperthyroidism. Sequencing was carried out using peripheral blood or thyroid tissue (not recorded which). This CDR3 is CASSLVMGAYEQYF. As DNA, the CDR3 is TGTGCCAGCAGCTTAGTAATGGGAGCCTACGAGCAGTACTTC.